This T cell receptor (beta chain) was profiled in a study of OX40 agonist ivuxolimab in advanced cancers. Profiled with immunoSEQ multiplex PCR; TCRdb holds only in-frame clones, not every one. The data contain about 84,000 clones, more than 80% of them seen just once; the ten biggest clones take up roughly 0.22%. This CDR3 is built from 15 residues. In germline, CDR1 is SGHRS, CDR2 YFSETQ. Between the trimmed V and J ends, which lost 2 bases and 7 bases, there was a span of 15 bases. This receptor was obtained from an adult with an advanced solid tumor such as melanoma, head and neck, liver or kidney cancer. The rearrangement uses TRBV5-1 and TRBJ2-2; the D is unclear. Sample: CD4+ or CD8+ T cells sorted from blood, taken in a trial of the OX40 agonist ivuxolimab. The CDR3 spells CASSLFGQSSGELFF. CDR3 nucleotide sequence: TGCGCCAGCAGCTTATTTGGCCAGTCCAGCGGGGAGCTGTTTTTT. Full variable domain (outside the CDR3, taken from reference TRBV5-1 and TRBJ2-2): KAGVTQTPRYLIKTRGQQVTLSCSPISGHRSVSWYQQTPGQGLQFLFEYFSETQRNKGNFPGRFSGRQFSNSRSEMNVSTLELGDSALYLCASSLFGQSSGELFFGEGSRLTVL.